This T cell receptor beta chain emerged from a study of human T cells and chemical hapten exposure. Study summary: Subjects had 2% DPC placed on roughly 2 cm by roughly 2 cm of upper inner arm skin for sensitization.

The time point is: patch test 1, 2 weeks after DPC sensitization. Treatment defined: therapeutic diphenylcyclopropenone sensitization with weekly scalp DPC. Extraction yielded total RNA from whole blood (unfractionated). TCRdb ran MiXCR on the RACE reads and lists one entry per CDR3 protein. Seen here are about 41,000 distinct CDR3 sequences, 3% to 4.5% observed once, and the top ten hold around 28%. Whole-study results and caveats: PT1 expanded TCR numbers rose with patch test score.

Germline values: CDR1 KGHSH, CDR2 LQKENI. This CDR3 is built from 14 residues. The V end was cut by 0 bases, the J end by 4 bases, with 9 bases between. This clonotype occurred many times. Its antigen is not identified. The sequencing used whole blood, collected in connection with sensitization to the hapten diphenylcyclopropenone (DPC). The chain uses TRBV18 and TRBJ1-1, with D perhaps matching TRBD1 (6 bases). The source of this sequence is a man aged 50 to 59 with alopecia areata. Some clones in this sample may be carry-over from other donors' samples. The CDR3: CASSPPGGSTEAFF. In nucleotides, the CDR3 is TGTGCCAGCTCACCACCAGGGGGGAGCACTGAAGCTTTCTTT.